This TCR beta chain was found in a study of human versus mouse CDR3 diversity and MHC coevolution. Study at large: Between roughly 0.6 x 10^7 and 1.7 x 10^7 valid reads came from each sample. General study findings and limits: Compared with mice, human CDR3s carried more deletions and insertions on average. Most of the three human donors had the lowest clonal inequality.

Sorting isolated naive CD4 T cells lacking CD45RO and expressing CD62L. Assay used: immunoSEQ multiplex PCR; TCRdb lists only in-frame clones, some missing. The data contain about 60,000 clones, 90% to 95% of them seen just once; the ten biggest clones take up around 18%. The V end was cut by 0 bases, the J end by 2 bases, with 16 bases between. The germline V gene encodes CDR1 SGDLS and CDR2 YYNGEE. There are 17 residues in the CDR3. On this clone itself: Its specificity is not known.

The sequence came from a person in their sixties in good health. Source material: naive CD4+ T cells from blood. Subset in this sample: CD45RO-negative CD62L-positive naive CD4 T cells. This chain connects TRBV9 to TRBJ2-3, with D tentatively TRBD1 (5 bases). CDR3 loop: CASSVGIQGRITDTQYF. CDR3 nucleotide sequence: TGTGCCAGCAGCGTAGGGATTCAGGGCAGAATCACAGATACGCAGTATTTT.